This TCR beta chain originates from a study of shared clonotypes between healthy human individuals. This table comes from immunoSEQ multiplex PCR, and its TCRdb copy is limited to in-frame clones, with some not included. The repertoire holds around 1.9 million clones, with about 94% as singletons. CDR1 and CDR2 from the germline V gene are MNHEY and SMNVEV (reference sequence). This CDR3 has 14 residues. Trimming pared 8 bases from V and 2 bases from J, leaving 16 bases between. Naive CD8 cells were CD45RO-negative, positively selected for CCR7, excluding terminally differentiated effector memory CD45RA+ cells.

The material sequenced was naive CD8+ T cells from PBMCs. This chain joins TRBV27 and TRBJ2-7; no clear D. This sequence was found in a man aged 18 to 30 in good health. Some clones in this sample may be carry-over from other donors' samples. Here the CDR3 reads CASSPLRPPYEQYF. In DNA, the CDR3 is TGTGCCAGCTCCCCCTTGCGCCCGCCCTACGAGCAGTACTTC.